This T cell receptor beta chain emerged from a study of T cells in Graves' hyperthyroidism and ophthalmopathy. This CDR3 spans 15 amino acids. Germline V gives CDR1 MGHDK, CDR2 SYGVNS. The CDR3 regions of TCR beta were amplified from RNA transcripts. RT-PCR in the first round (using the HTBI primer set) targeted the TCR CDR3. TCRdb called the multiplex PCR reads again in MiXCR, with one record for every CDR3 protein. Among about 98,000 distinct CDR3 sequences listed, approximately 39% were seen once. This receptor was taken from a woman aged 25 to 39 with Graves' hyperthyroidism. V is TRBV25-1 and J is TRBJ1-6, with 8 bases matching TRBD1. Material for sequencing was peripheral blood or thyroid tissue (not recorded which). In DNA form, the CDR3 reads TGTGCTAGGGTCCCAGGGGGCCGGTTTAATTCACCCCTCCACTTT. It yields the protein CARVPGGRFNSPLHF.